The sequence of this TCR beta chain was determined in a study of graft-versus-host responses after intestinal transplantation. Overall study context: Each transplant was multivisceral, liver-intestinal, or isolated intestinal. Every recipient underwent anti-thymocyte globulin induction, then tacrolimus and steroids for about three years.

Only in-frame clones appear in the TCRdb table, and some are missing; sequencing was by immunoSEQ multiplex PCR. Counted here are about 31,000 clones, roughly 80% occurring once; the ten biggest clones make up around 20%. The CDR3 sequence is 16 residues long. V lost 4 bases, J lost 0 bases, and 13 bases lay in between. Germline V gives CDR1 SNHLY, CDR2 FYNNEI. Study-level results: Analysis identified GvH clones in recipient marrow, with some appearing first in ileum or blood.

Details on this clone: Its antigen is undetermined.

This sequence was found in a human donor who received an intestinal transplant. The starting material was unstimulated CD8+ T cells sorted from spleen or lymph node cells, obtained before intestinal transplant. This chain links TRBV2 with TRBJ1-3, with no clear D. The chain's CDR3 is CASSVWAESSGNTIYF. The CDR3 region has the DNA TGTGCCAGCAGTGTTTGGGCCGAGAGCTCTGGAAACACCATATATTTT.